This T cell receptor beta chain was sequenced during a study of technical replicates of blood from a few donors. V was shortened by 5 bases and J by 1 base, with 12 bases between the two germline ends. This CDR3 region has 16 residues. Germline V gene lookup returns CDR1 LGHNA and CDR2 YSLEER. Repertoires were generated with immunoSEQ multiplex PCR, while TCRdb's copy carries only in-frame clones and drops some. The data show over 55,000 clones, with about 94% seen just once and 3% held by the top ten. Sequenced input: PBMCs. The clonotype comes from a human donor in good health. Some clones in this sample may be carry-over from other donors' samples. This chain links TRBV4-3 with TRBJ2-6; D is undetermined. CDR3 residues: CASSIGDTSGANVLTF. The CDR3 bases are TGCGCCAGCAGCATCGGTGACACTTCTGGGGCCAACGTCCTGACTTTC.